A selection of T cell receptor beta chains follows, all from one sample in a study of blood T cell repertoires in COVID-19. This table comes from immunoSEQ multiplex PCR, and its TCRdb copy is limited to in-frame clones, with some not included. The sample contains more than 65,000 clones, approximately 80% of which appear only once. The source material was peripheral blood. The origin of the receptors is a man aged 25-45 years with COVID-19, enrolled during active disease. Each CDR3 is given with its conserved first and last residue. Fields, in order: V gene, D gene, clone size, J gene, CDR3 protein, CDR3 DNA. D genes are given only for firm matches. Where a row states a size, it is once, few, many or the class of an expanded clone; other rows omit it.

V: TRBV10-2
D: NA
size: NA
J: TRBJ1-3
CDR3: CASSSQGHSGNTIYF
DNA: TGCGCCAGCAGCTCTCAGGGACACTCTGGAAACACCATATATTTT

V: TRBV4-1
D: NA
size: NA
J: TRBJ2-4
CDR3: CASSQFTGTQGDIQYF
DNA: TGCGCCAGCAGCCAATTCACAGGGACCCAAGGGGACATTCAGTACTTC

V: TRBV3-1/TRBV3-2
D: NA
size: few
J: TRBJ1-2
CDR3: CATSLQGSRGYTF
DNA: TGTGCCACCTCTCTCCAAGGGAGCCGGGGCTACACCTTC

V: TRBV7-9
D: NA
size: NA
J: TRBJ2-3
CDR3: CASSKTPYRDITDTQYF
DNA: TGTGCCAGCAGCAAAACCCCGTACAGGGATATCACAGATACGCAGTATTTT

V: TRBV9
D: NA
size: NA
J: TRBJ2-2
CDR3: CASSVAPMTSPGELFF
DNA: TGTGCCAGCAGCGTAGCCCCCATGACTAGTCCCGGGGAGCTGTTTTTT

V: TRBV25-1
D: TRBD1
size: few
J: TRBJ1-1
CDR3: CASRDRGTEAFF
DNA: TGTGCCAGCAGGGACAGGGGTACTGAAGCTTTCTTT

V: TRBV28
D: TRBD2
size: NA
J: TRBJ2-7
CDR3: CASSPNRAGGPEQYF
DNA: TGTGCCAGCAGTCCAAATCGCGCGGGGGGCCCCGAGCAGTACTTC

V: TRBV28
D: NA
size: NA
J: TRBJ2-7
CDR3: CASSQRGTSYEQYF
DNA: TGTGCCAGCAGTCAAAGGGGGACCTCCTACGAGCAGTACTTC

V: TRBV6-5
D: NA
size: few
J: TRBJ2-4
CDR3: CASRWDLTSKNIQYF
DNA: TGTGCCAGCAGATGGGACCTGACTAGTAAAAACATTCAGTACTTC

V: TRBV6-4
D: NA
size: NA
J: TRBJ2-2
CDR3: CASSDTSTGELFF
DNA: TGTGCCAGCAGTGACACTAGCACCGGGGAGCTGTTTTTT

V: TRBV11-2
D: NA
size: NA
J: TRBJ1-4
CDR3: CASSLDGEKLFF
DNA: TGTGCCAGCAGCTTAGATGGGGAGAAACTGTTTTTT

V: TRBV6-5
D: NA
size: NA
J: TRBJ1-1
CDR3: CASSYGRPPTEAFF
DNA: TGTGCCAGCAGTTACGGCAGGCCTCCGACTGAAGCTTTCTTT

V: TRBV11-2
D: TRBD1
size: NA
J: TRBJ2-2
CDR3: CASSESPQGAHTGELFF
DNA: TGTGCCAGCAGCGAATCCCCACAGGGGGCGCACACCGGGGAGCTGTTTTTT

V: TRBV6-6
D: TRBD2
size: NA
J: TRBJ2-7
CDR3: CASSFGLAGAYEQYF
DNA: TGTGCCAGCAGTTTCGGACTAGCGGGGGCCTACGAGCAGTACTTC

V: TRBV7-3
D: NA
size: NA
J: TRBJ1-1
CDR3: CASSLTAQTEAFF
DNA: TGTGCCAGCAGCTTAACAGCGCAGACTGAAGCTTTCTTT

V: TRBV10-3
D: TRBD1
size: NA
J: TRBJ2-1
CDR3: CASWTGTVKSVNEQFF
DNA: TGTGCCAGTTGGACAGGGACCGTGAAATCGGTCAATGAGCAGTTCTTC

V: TRBV14
D: TRBD2
size: NA
J: TRBJ2-1
CDR3: CASSRFSGSSYNEQFF
DNA: TGTGCCAGCAGCCGCTTTAGCGGGAGCTCCTACAATGAGCAGTTCTTC

V: TRBV12-3/TRBV12-4
D: NA
size: NA
J: TRBJ1-5
CDR3: CASSFLSNQPQHF
DNA: TGTGCCAGCAGTTTTTTAAGCAATCAGCCCCAGCATTTT

V: TRBV28
D: TRBD1
size: NA
J: TRBJ1-1
CDR3: CASSFTGATEAFF
DNA: TGTGCCAGCAGTTTTACAGGGGCAACTGAAGCTTTCTTT

V: TRBV28
D: TRBD1
size: few
J: TRBJ1-2
CDR3: CASSYGTGDGYTF
DNA: TGTGCCAGCAGCTACGGGACAGGGGATGGCTACACCTTC

V: TRBV12-3/TRBV12-4
D: NA
size: NA
J: TRBJ2-5
CDR3: CASGLTRRETQYF
DNA: TGTGCCAGCGGTCTAACTAGACGGGAGACCCAGTACTTC

V: TRBV7-9
D: TRBD1
size: NA
J: TRBJ1-3
CDR3: CASSLTGGSGNTIYF
DNA: TGTGCCAGCAGCCTCACAGGGGGTTCTGGAAACACCATATATTTT

V: TRBV2
D: TRBD2
size: NA
J: TRBJ2-1
CDR3: CASSEGLAVPYNEQFF
DNA: TGTGCCAGCAGTGAAGGGCTAGCGGTGCCTTACAATGAGCAGTTCTTC

V: TRBV4-3
D: TRBD2
size: NA
J: TRBJ2-2
CDR3: CASSHGGLAGGSGELFF
DNA: TGCGCCAGCAGCCACGGGGGGCTAGCGGGAGGGTCCGGGGAGCTGTTTTTT

V: TRBV5-1
D: NA
size: NA
J: TRBJ1-1
CDR3: CASSEGTIRTEAFF
DNA: TGCGCCAGCAGCGAAGGGACAATTAGGACTGAAGCTTTCTTT

V: TRBV28
D: TRBD1
size: NA
J: TRBJ1-1
CDR3: CASIVRQGRTNTEAFF
DNA: TGTGCCAGCATAGTCCGACAGGGGCGGACCAACACTGAAGCTTTCTTT

V: TRBV2
D: TRBD2
size: NA
J: TRBJ2-5
CDR3: CASSDRSGRGETQYF
DNA: TGTGCCAGCAGTGATCGTAGCGGGAGAGGGGAGACCCAGTACTTC

V: TRBV6-1
D: NA
size: NA
J: TRBJ1-1
CDR3: CASSDTQGTEAFF
DNA: TGTGCCAGCAGTGATACACAGGGAACTGAAGCTTTCTTT

V: TRBV10-3
D: TRBD1
size: once
J: TRBJ2-2
CDR3: CAINRAPTGAAGELFF
DNA: TGTGCCATCAACCGCGCGCCGACAGGGGCGGCCGGGGAGCTGTTTTTT

V: TRBV7-2
D: NA
size: few
J: TRBJ2-7
CDR3: CASSFGVHEQYF
DNA: TGTGCCAGCAGTTTCGGAGTCCACGAGCAGTACTTC

V: TRBV2
D: NA
size: NA
J: TRBJ2-5
CDR3: CASSERARNQETQYF
DNA: TGTGCCAGCAGTGAACGAGCGCGGAACCAAGAGACCCAGTACTTC

V: TRBV5-6
D: NA
size: NA
J: TRBJ1-1
CDR3: CASSSTGTEAFF
DNA: TGTGCCAGCAGCTCTACCGGGACAGAAGCTTTCTTT

V: TRBV7-2
D: NA
size: NA
J: TRBJ2-7
CDR3: CASSLGPGRGPYEQYF
DNA: TGTGCCAGCAGCTTGGGCCCCGGGAGAGGACCCTACGAGCAGTACTTC

V: TRBV5-1
D: NA
size: NA
J: TRBJ2-1
CDR3: CASSLSLAGSAEQFF
DNA: TGCGCCAGCAGCTTGAGCTTGGCAGGGTCCGCTGAGCAGTTCTTC

V: TRBV5-1
D: TRBD2
size: NA
J: TRBJ2-1
CDR3: CASSLVPSGSRNEQFF
DNA: TGCGCCAGCAGCTTGGTTCCTAGCGGGAGCCGCAATGAGCAGTTCTTC

V: TRBV28
D: TRBD1
size: NA
J: TRBJ2-2
CDR3: CASSLYKGADTGELFF
DNA: TGTGCCAGCAGTTTATACAAGGGGGCGGACACCGGGGAGCTGTTTTTT

V: TRBV7-9
D: NA
size: NA
J: TRBJ1-4
CDR3: CASSFPGPKMGKLFF
DNA: TGTGCCAGCAGCTTCCCAGGCCCCAAGATGGGAAAACTGTTTTTT

V: TRBV6-5
D: NA
size: NA
J: TRBJ2-7
CDR3: CASSYSAGDYEQYF
DNA: TGTGCCAGCAGTTACTCGGCAGGGGACTACGAGCAGTACTTC

V: TRBV4-1
D: NA
size: NA
J: TRBJ2-7
CDR3: CASSLDDRPYYEQYF
DNA: TGCGCCAGCAGCCTAGACGACAGGCCCTACTACGAGCAGTACTTC

V: TRBV6-1
D: NA
size: NA
J: TRBJ1-1
CDR3: CASSELGLGAEAFF
DNA: TGTGCCAGCAGTGAACTTGGCCTAGGAGCTGAAGCTTTCTTT

V: TRBV9
D: NA
size: few
J: TRBJ2-3
CDR3: CASSVGGGATDTQYF
DNA: TGTGCCAGCAGCGTAGGAGGCGGGGCCACAGATACGCAGTATTTT

V: TRBV28
D: NA
size: NA
J: TRBJ2-2
CDR3: CASTPGLVRVTGELFF
DNA: TGTGCCAGCACCCCAGGGCTTGTTCGTGTCACCGGGGAGCTGTTTTTT

V: TRBV7-9
D: TRBD2
size: NA
J: TRBJ2-7
CDR3: CASSLVAGIDEQYF
DNA: TGTGCCAGCAGCTTGGTAGCGGGAATCGACGAGCAGTACTTC

V: TRBV10-3
D: NA
size: NA
J: TRBJ1-3
CDR3: CAISESRDAGNTIYF
DNA: TGTGCCATCAGTGAGTCACGGGATGCTGGAAACACCATATATTTT

V: TRBV9
D: NA
size: once
J: TRBJ1-5
CDR3: CASSVEGGDWGNQPQHF
DNA: TGTGCCAGCAGCGTGGAGGGAGGGGATTGGGGCAATCAGCCCCAGCATTTT

V: TRBV19
D: NA
size: NA
J: TRBJ1-5
CDR3: CASSMTPGGRNQPQHF
DNA: TGTGCCAGTAGTATGACGCCCGGGGGTAGAAATCAGCCCCAGCATTTT

V: TRBV10-3
D: NA
size: NA
J: TRBJ2-1
CDR3: CAISDVRNEQFF
DNA: TGTGCCATCAGTGACGTGAGGAATGAGCAGTTCTTC

V: TRBV29-1
D: TRBD2
size: NA
J: TRBJ2-7
CDR3: CSVLLTSGNYEQYF
DNA: TGCAGCGTCCTATTGACTAGCGGGAACTACGAGCAGTACTTC

V: TRBV2
D: TRBD1
size: NA
J: TRBJ1-4
CDR3: CASSWDSTNEKLFF
DNA: TGTGCCAGCAGTTGGGACAGCACGAATGAAAAACTGTTTTTT

V: TRBV19
D: TRBD1
size: NA
J: TRBJ2-2
CDR3: CASRTDRGRAGELFF
DNA: TGTGCCAGTAGGACAGACAGGGGGCGCGCCGGGGAGCTGTTTTTT

V: TRBV2
D: NA
size: NA
J: TRBJ1-2
CDR3: CASSESRGSYGYTF
DNA: TGTGCCAGCAGTGAATCCCGAGGAAGCTATGGCTACACCTTC

V: TRBV2
D: NA
size: NA
J: TRBJ2-1
CDR3: CASRSGSSYNEQFF
DNA: TGTGCCAGCAGGAGCGGAAGCTCCTACAATGAGCAGTTCTTC

V: TRBV6-6
D: NA
size: NA
J: TRBJ1-1
CDR3: CASSQTQNTEAFF
DNA: TGTGCCAGCAGCCAGACACAGAACACTGAAGCTTTCTTT